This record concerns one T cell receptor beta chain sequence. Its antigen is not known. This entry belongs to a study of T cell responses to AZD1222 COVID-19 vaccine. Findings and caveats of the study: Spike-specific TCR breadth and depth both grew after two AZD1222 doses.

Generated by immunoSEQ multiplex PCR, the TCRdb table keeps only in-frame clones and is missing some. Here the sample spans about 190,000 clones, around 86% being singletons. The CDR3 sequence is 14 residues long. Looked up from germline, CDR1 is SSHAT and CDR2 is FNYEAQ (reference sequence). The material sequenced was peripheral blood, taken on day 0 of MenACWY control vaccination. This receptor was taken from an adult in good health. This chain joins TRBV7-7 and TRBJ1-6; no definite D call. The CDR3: CATLRDQNNSPLHF. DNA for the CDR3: TGTGCTACCCTAAGGGATCAAAATAATTCACCCCTCCACTTT.